The clone carrying this TCR beta chain was detected only a few times. As TCR cDNA was made by 5'RACE template switching, a universal primer site and UMIs were added. MiXCR, run by TCRdb on the 5' RACE reads, gives a single entry per CDR3 protein. The profile shows fewer than 100,000 distinct CDR3 sequences, 7.5% to 10% of them singletons. The CDR3 contains 14 residues. Trimming pared 3 bases from V and 2 bases from J, leaving 10 bases between. Germline CDR1 and CDR2: PRHDT and FYEKMQ (reference sequence). This entry is derived from a study of T cells after yellow fever vaccination. Study observations and caveats: Booster sampling recovered most clones from primary vaccination (under 97% CD4, 88% CD8).

Sequences were derived from CD8+ T cells not binding an NS4B(214-222) dextramer, sorted from PBMCs, sampled around 16 days after the first yellow fever vaccination. The chain combines TRBV13 with TRBJ2-5; possibly TRBD2 for D (5 bases). The sequence came from a young man who received the YFV17D yellow fever vaccine. The CDR3 protein is CASSFGRGQETQYF. The CDR3 DNA reads TGTGCCAGCAGCTTTGGCCGGGGTCAAGAGACCCAGTACTTC.